This TCR beta chain originates from a study of T cells after yellow fever vaccination. A process of 5'RACE template switching, which added a universal primer site and UMIs, was used to make TCR cDNA. TCRdb re-derived calls from the 5' RACE reads in MiXCR, one entry per CDR3 protein. This sample has some 500,000 distinct CDR3 sequences, with around an eighth found just once. The V and J ends lost 7 bases and 6 bases respectively, with 10 bases between them. The CDR3 covers 12 residues. Germline assignment: CDR1 LNHDA and CDR2 SQIVND (reference sequence). The sequencing here drew on PBMCs, taken on the day of the yellow fever booster vaccination. This TCR derives from a man aged 25 to 40 who received the YFV17D yellow fever vaccine. The rearrangement joins TRBV19 to TRBJ1-5, with D perhaps TRBD1 (6 bases). Written as DNA, the CDR3 is TGTGCCAGTAACAGGGACCCTCAGCCCCAGCATTTT. It encodes CASNRDPQPQHF. The full variable domain, in which reference TRBV19 and TRBJ1-5 provide the parts outside the CDR3, is DGGITQSPKYLFRKEGQNVTLSCEQNLNHDAMYWYRQDPGQGLRLIYYSQIVNDFQKGDIAEGYSVSREKKESFPLTVTSAQKNPTAFYLCASNRDPQPQHFGDGTRLSIL.